A selection of T cell receptor beta chains follows, all from one sample in a study of blood T cell repertoires in COVID-19. The protocol was immunoSEQ multiplex PCR, while the TCRdb copy is restricted to in-frame clones and leaves out a portion. The table has about 60,000 clones, 75% to 90% seen once. The sequenced sample was peripheral blood. All receptors derive from a man aged 30 to 39 with COVID-19, enrolled during active disease. Each CDR3 is given with its conserved first and last residue. Fields, in order: clone size, J gene, V gene, D gene, CDR3 protein, CDR3 DNA. A D gene is named only where the DNA matches it firmly. The size entry is marked missing in some rows and otherwise reads once, few, many or a size class.

abundance: NA; j_gene: TRBJ1-1; v_gene: TRBV11-2; d_gene: NA; CDR3aa: CASSLLGGNTEAFF; CDR3nt: TGTGCCAGCAGCCTCCTCGGAGGTAACACTGAAGCTTTCTTT
abundance: NA; j_gene: TRBJ1-5; v_gene: TRBV2; d_gene: NA; CDR3aa: CASSSSGTLHSNQPQHF; CDR3nt: TGTGCCAGCAGTTCCTCCGGGACACTACATAGCAATCAGCCCCAGCATTTT
abundance: NA; j_gene: TRBJ1-1; v_gene: TRBV5-1; d_gene: TRBD1; CDR3aa: CASSLEGAGGVNTEAFF; CDR3nt: TGCGCCAGCAGCTTAGAAGGGGCAGGGGGCGTGAACACTGAAGCTTTCTTT
abundance: NA; j_gene: TRBJ1-1; v_gene: TRBV14; d_gene: NA; CDR3aa: CASSLTDMNTEAFF; CDR3nt: TGTGCCAGCAGCCTGACAGATATGAACACTGAAGCTTTCTTT
abundance: NA; j_gene: TRBJ2-5; v_gene: TRBV7-9; d_gene: NA; CDR3aa: CASSPKTRLQETQYF; CDR3nt: TGTGCCAGCAGCCCGAAAACTAGATTACAAGAGACCCAGTACTTC
abundance: NA; j_gene: TRBJ1-2; v_gene: TRBV2; d_gene: NA; CDR3aa: CASNGDLYGYTF; CDR3nt: TGTGCCAGCAACGGAGACCTCTATGGCTACACCTTC
abundance: NA; j_gene: TRBJ2-7; v_gene: TRBV11-2; d_gene: NA; CDR3aa: CASSFSREQYF; CDR3nt: TGTGCCAGCAGCTTTTCGCGGGAACAGTACTTC
abundance: few; j_gene: TRBJ2-2; v_gene: TRBV10-3; d_gene: NA; CDR3aa: CAITESHSLNTGELFF; CDR3nt: TGTGCCATCACCGAAAGCCACTCATTGAACACCGGGGAGCTGTTTTTT
abundance: NA; j_gene: TRBJ2-1; v_gene: TRBV7-8; d_gene: TRBD1; CDR3aa: CASSLALRTGTGRYNEQFF; CDR3nt: TGTGCCAGCAGCTTAGCCCTAAGGACCGGGACAGGGCGCTACAATGAGCAGTTCTTC
abundance: few; j_gene: TRBJ1-2; v_gene: TRBV29-1; d_gene: NA; CDR3aa: CSVVQGNGYTF; CDR3nt: TGCAGCGTTGTGCAGGGAAACGGCTACACCTTC
abundance: few; j_gene: TRBJ1-3; v_gene: TRBV3-1/TRBV3-2; d_gene: NA; CDR3aa: CASSPETKTLGNTIYF; CDR3nt: TGTGCCAGCAGCCCAGAGACAAAAACATTAGGAAACACCATATATTTT
abundance: NA; j_gene: TRBJ2-7; v_gene: TRBV25-1; d_gene: TRBD1; CDR3aa: CASSELGGHEQYF; CDR3nt: TGTGCCAGCAGTGAATTAGGGGGCCACGAGCAGTACTTC
abundance: NA; j_gene: TRBJ2-1; v_gene: TRBV6-2/TRBV6-3; d_gene: TRBD1; CDR3aa: CASSSDRVSSYNEQFF; CDR3nt: TGTGCCAGCAGTTCTGACAGGGTGAGCTCCTACAATGAGCAGTTCTTC
abundance: NA; j_gene: TRBJ2-1; v_gene: TRBV29-1; d_gene: NA; CDR3aa: CSVEAGQQRQFF; CDR3nt: TGCAGCGTTGAAGCGGGACAACAGAGGCAGTTCTTC
abundance: NA; j_gene: TRBJ2-7; v_gene: TRBV25-1; d_gene: TRBD2; CDR3aa: CASSEWRLAGEQYF; CDR3nt: TGTGCCAGCAGTGAATGGAGACTAGCGGGGGAGCAGTACTTC
abundance: NA; j_gene: TRBJ1-1; v_gene: TRBV7-8; d_gene: NA; CDR3aa: CASSLGLGGMNTEAFF; CDR3nt: TGTGCCAGCAGCTTAGGTCTTGGGGGGATGAACACTGAAGCTTTCTTT
abundance: NA; j_gene: TRBJ1-2; v_gene: TRBV5-1; d_gene: TRBD1; CDR3aa: CASSSGGAGYGYTF; CDR3nt: TGCGCCAGCAGTTCAGGGGGCGCAGGCTATGGCTACACCTTC
abundance: NA; j_gene: TRBJ2-5; v_gene: TRBV10-3; d_gene: TRBD2; CDR3aa: CAIRGLAEQETQYF; CDR3nt: TGTGCCATCAGGGGACTAGCGGAACAAGAGACCCAGTACTTC
abundance: NA; j_gene: TRBJ2-7; v_gene: TRBV6-5; d_gene: NA; CDR3aa: CASSYPGGRHEQYF; CDR3nt: TGTGCCAGCAGTTACCCCGGGGGACGGCACGAGCAGTACTTC
abundance: NA; j_gene: TRBJ2-7; v_gene: TRBV12-3/TRBV12-4; d_gene: NA; CDR3aa: CASSLGHEQYF; CDR3nt: TGTGCCAGCAGTTTAGGGCACGAGCAGTACTTC
abundance: NA; j_gene: TRBJ2-7; v_gene: TRBV19; d_gene: TRBD1; CDR3aa: CASSAGTGDYEQYF; CDR3nt: TGTGCCAGTAGTGCCGGGACAGGGGATTACGAGCAGTACTTC
abundance: NA; j_gene: TRBJ1-1; v_gene: TRBV29-1; d_gene: TRBD1; CDR3aa: CSVDDGQGNTEAFF; CDR3nt: TGCAGCGTTGATGATGGACAGGGAAACACTGAAGCTTTCTTT
abundance: NA; j_gene: TRBJ1-2; v_gene: TRBV29-1; d_gene: NA; CDR3aa: CSVERSPQLTNYGYTF; CDR3nt: TGCAGCGTTGAACGTTCTCCTCAACTCACTAACTATGGCTACACCTTC
abundance: NA; j_gene: TRBJ2-7; v_gene: TRBV6-1; d_gene: NA; CDR3aa: CASSEATRSRGGEQYF; CDR3nt: TGTGCCAGCAGTGAAGCGACGAGGAGCCGGGGTGGCGAGCAGTACTTC
abundance: NA; j_gene: TRBJ2-7; v_gene: TRBV4-1; d_gene: TRBD2; CDR3aa: CASSQVQAGGRGEQYF; CDR3nt: TGCGCCAGCAGCCAAGTGCAAGCGGGAGGTCGAGGGGAGCAGTACTTC
abundance: medium-sized; j_gene: TRBJ2-7; v_gene: TRBV30; d_gene: NA; CDR3aa: CAWSVVGYEQYF; CDR3nt: TGTGCCTGGAGTGTAGTCGGCTACGAGCAGTACTTC
abundance: once; j_gene: TRBJ2-7; v_gene: TRBV6-5; d_gene: TRBD1; CDR3aa: CASSLSGTGTYEQYF; CDR3nt: TGTGCCAGCAGCCTCTCCGGGACAGGGACGTACGAGCAGTACTTC
abundance: many; j_gene: TRBJ2-7; v_gene: TRBV28; d_gene: NA; CDR3aa: CGTVQGEQYF; CDR3nt: TGTGGGACAGTTCAAGGCGAGCAGTACTTC
abundance: NA; j_gene: TRBJ1-5; v_gene: TRBV16; d_gene: NA; CDR3aa: CASSLETGNQPQHF; CDR3nt: TGTGCCAGCAGTCTTGAAACAGGGAATCAGCCCCAGCATTTT
abundance: NA; j_gene: TRBJ1-1; v_gene: TRBV5-4; d_gene: TRBD1; CDR3aa: CASSLGGTGRRAEAFF; CDR3nt: TGTGCCAGCAGCTTAGGAGGGACAGGGCGGAGGGCTGAAGCTTTCTTT
abundance: NA; j_gene: TRBJ1-2; v_gene: TRBV10-3; d_gene: TRBD1; CDR3aa: CATLSGTDNYYGYTF; CDR3nt: TGTGCCACCTTATCCGGGACAGATAACTATTATGGCTACACCTTC
abundance: NA; j_gene: TRBJ2-7; v_gene: TRBV7-8; d_gene: TRBD1; CDR3aa: CASSLGTGFTYEQYF; CDR3nt: TGTGCCAGCAGCTTAGGGACAGGCTTTACCTACGAGCAGTACTTC
abundance: few; j_gene: TRBJ1-2; v_gene: TRBV28; d_gene: NA; CDR3aa: CASLPAGSYGYTF; CDR3nt: TGTGCCAGCCTTCCGGCGGGGTCCTATGGCTACACCTTC
abundance: NA; j_gene: TRBJ2-5; v_gene: TRBV7-6; d_gene: TRBD2; CDR3aa: CASSFSGMSQETQYF; CDR3nt: TGTGCCAGCAGCTTTAGCGGGATGAGCCAAGAGACCCAGTACTTC
abundance: NA; j_gene: TRBJ1-1; v_gene: TRBV20-1; d_gene: NA; CDR3aa: CSAMAGTEAFF; CDR3nt: TGCAGTGCCATGGCGGGGACTGAAGCTTTCTTT
abundance: NA; j_gene: TRBJ2-1; v_gene: TRBV3-1/TRBV3-2; d_gene: TRBD1; CDR3aa: CASSRQGDTEGEQFF; CDR3nt: TGTGCCAGCAGCCGACAGGGCGACACCGAAGGGGAGCAGTTCTTC
abundance: NA; j_gene: TRBJ2-3; v_gene: TRBV6-2/TRBV6-3; d_gene: TRBD2; CDR3aa: CASSGRAKDTQYF; CDR3nt: TGTGCCAGTAGCGGGAGGGCCAAAGATACGCAGTATTTT
abundance: NA; j_gene: TRBJ2-7; v_gene: TRBV28; d_gene: TRBD2; CDR3aa: CASSLGPTWREGSYEQYF; CDR3nt: TGTGCCAGCAGTTTAGGCCCCACCTGGCGGGAGGGCTCCTACGAGCAGTACTTC
abundance: NA; j_gene: TRBJ1-6; v_gene: TRBV28; d_gene: TRBD1; CDR3aa: CASSLLAGTGLSPLHF; CDR3nt: TGTGCCAGCAGTTTACTGGCCGGGACAGGGCTTTCACCCCTCCACTTT
abundance: NA; j_gene: TRBJ2-3; v_gene: TRBV5-6; d_gene: TRBD1; CDR3aa: CASSLDRDRPTDTQYF; CDR3nt: TGTGCCAGCAGCTTGGACCGGGACAGGCCCACAGATACGCAGTATTTT
abundance: NA; j_gene: TRBJ1-1; v_gene: TRBV28; d_gene: TRBD1; CDR3aa: CASSFRAGGGGTEAFF; CDR3nt: TGTGCCAGCAGTTTCCGCGCAGGGGGCGGGGGCACTGAAGCTTTCTTT